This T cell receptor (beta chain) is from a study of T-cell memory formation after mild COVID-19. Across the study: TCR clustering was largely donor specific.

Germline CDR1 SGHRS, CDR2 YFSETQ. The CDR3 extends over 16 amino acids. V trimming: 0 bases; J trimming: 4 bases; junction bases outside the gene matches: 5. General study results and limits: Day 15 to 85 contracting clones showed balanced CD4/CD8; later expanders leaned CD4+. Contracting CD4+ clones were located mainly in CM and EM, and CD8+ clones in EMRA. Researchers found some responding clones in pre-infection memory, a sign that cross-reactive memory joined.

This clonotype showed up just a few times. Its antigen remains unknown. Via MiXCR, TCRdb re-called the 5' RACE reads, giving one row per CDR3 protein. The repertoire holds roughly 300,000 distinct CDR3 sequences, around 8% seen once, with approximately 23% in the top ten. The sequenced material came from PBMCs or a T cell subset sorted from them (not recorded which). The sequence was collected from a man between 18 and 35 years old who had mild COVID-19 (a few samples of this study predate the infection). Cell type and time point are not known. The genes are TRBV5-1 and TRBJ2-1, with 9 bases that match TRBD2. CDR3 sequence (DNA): TGCGCCAGCAGCTTGGGCTCGCGGGGGGGATACAATGAGCAGTTCTTC. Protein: CASSLGSRGGYNEQFF. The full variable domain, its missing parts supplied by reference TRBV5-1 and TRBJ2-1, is KAGVTQTPRYLIKTRGQQVTLSCSPISGHRSVSWYQQTPGQGLQFLFEYFSETQRNKGNFPGRFSGRQFSNSRSEMNVSTLELGDSALYLCASSLGSRGGYNEQFFGPGTRLTVL.